Included here is one T cell receptor beta chain sequence, with context. Only a few counts were recorded for this clonotype. The antigen this receptor binds is unknown. One base away there is no much larger clone; base qualities are not given. The sample comes from a study of identical twins (TCRdb year 2016). A note on the overall study: To test whether fetal clonotypes persist, this study deep-sequenced TCR alpha and beta repertoires from monozygotic twins, from unrelated adults of various ages, and from cord blood. To rule out contamination, the twin experiments were replicated at different times with different library preparation protocols. Study-wide conclusions, independent of this receptor: Abundant cord blood beta clonotypes carried fewer insertions; young adult naive repertoires showed a weaker similar trend, while memory repertoires showed none. In monozygotic twins, recombination models systematically underestimated out-of-frame TCR alpha sharing, but the models matched the sharing seen between unrelated individuals. Compared with coincidental sharing between unrelated individuals, out-of-frame TCR alpha sequences shared between twins had an excess of sequences with low generation probability. Invariant T cells such as MAIT and iNKT could partly confound zero-insertion analyses, although diverse VJ usage argued against such confounding for most clonotypes. Because the same donors could not be followed over many years, the conclusions relied on cross-sectional statistical analysis. The excess sharing between twins in beta out-of-frame sequences was weaker because fewer shared sequences reduced the signal-to-noise ratio.

The cysteine opens and the phenylalanine closes a CDR3 of 15 amino acids. Solely the CDR3 DNA is kept, with 45 bases framed from the first base. V lost 7 bases and J lost 0 bases; the stretch between them is 15 bases long. CDR1 and CDR2 (MDHEN, SYDVKM) derive from the germline V gene. Every donor in the study was a healthy Caucasian. The twin cohort consisted of three pairs of female monozygotic twins, all aged roughly 18 to 30 years. Peripheral blood mononuclear cells were the source from which RNA for the TCR libraries was isolated. The library relied on 5' RACE. The instrument was an Illumina HiSeq 2000. Template switching added a universal primer binding site, and the final cDNA carried a unique molecular identifier that allowed TCR cDNA molecules to be counted accurately. Specific primers in the conserved constant-segment region were used to synthesize first-strand cDNA for the TCR alpha and beta chains. To control for contamination, every cDNA library was double barcoded, receiving both a SMART-Mk sample barcode and Illumina barcodes. Two successive PCR steps introduced TruSeq adapter sequences along with Illumina sample barcodes. The TCR alpha and beta cDNA libraries were sequenced on the Illumina HiSeq platform using custom primers. The source study handled its data this way. Unique molecular identifiers were extracted from raw reads with MiGEC, and CDR3 positions were determined with MiXCR. Recombination models were inferred per individual with the repgenHMM and IGoR tools using an EM algorithm. The analysis of shared clonotypes was done with the tcR package in R, with sharing normalized by the product of cloneset sizes. To study raw recombination without the effects of thymic and clonal selection, out-of-frame nonproductive sequences were analyzed. The raw public reads went through TCRdb reprocessing: fastp at Q25, MiXCR clone calling, in-frame beta chains kept. When rows share a CDR3 protein, they turn into one entry using the most common DNA and genes. TCRdb assigned the V and J calls; the authors' analysis was not used. The sample profile shows fewer than 650,000 distinct CDR3 sequences; 7.5% to 10% of them were found once. The ten largest make up roughly 3% of the sample.

This same sample was also part of a study on yellow fever vaccine responses in identical twins. As that second study puts it: The T cell response to vaccination in identical twins was reported by the authors to appear partly convergent and partly personalized. In identical twins, the study followed T cell clones that responded to the vaccine with precision.

The sequenced sample was PBMCs. This clonotype originated in a woman between 18 and 29 years old in good health. Here the chain combines TRBV28 and TRBJ1-1; a weak D assignment points to TRBD1 (6 bases agree). The CDR3 reads as follows: CASIYTGRLNTEAFF. DNA sequence: TGTGCCAGCATTTATACAGGGAGATTGAACACTGAAGCTTTCTTT.